The 2 T cell receptor beta chains listed next were all sequenced from one sample in a study of blood T cell repertoires in COVID-19. The assay was immunoSEQ multiplex PCR, and TCRdb's table has in-frame clones only and misses some. The sample records about 200,000 clones, about 80% being singletons. Sequencing was carried out using PBMCs or T cells enriched from blood (not recorded which). The receptors come from a woman aged 55 to 70 with acute COVID-19.

This clone has only one observation. The chain recombines TRBV24-1 with TRBJ1-4; 8 bases map to TRBD1. Germline-derived CDR1 and CDR2 are KGHDR and SFDVKD. CDR3 length: 16 amino acids. Losses at the gene ends were 3 bases for V and 4 bases for J; bases not matched to a gene: 6. CDR3 loop: CATSDPGGADNEKLFF. In DNA form, the CDR3 reads TGTGCCACCAGTGATCCAGGGGGCGCGGATAATGAAAAACTGTTTTTT.

V is TRBV6-1 and J is TRBJ2-5; maybe TRBD1 (6 bases). Trimming removed 1 base at V and 4 bases at J, with 16 bases between. From germline, CDR1 is MNHNS and CDR2 SASEGT. This CDR3 is 16 amino acids long. CDR3 sequence: CASSEVAGEFGETQYF. The CDR3 DNA is TGTGCCAGCAGTGAAGTGGCAGGGGAATTCGGAGAGACCCAGTACTTC.